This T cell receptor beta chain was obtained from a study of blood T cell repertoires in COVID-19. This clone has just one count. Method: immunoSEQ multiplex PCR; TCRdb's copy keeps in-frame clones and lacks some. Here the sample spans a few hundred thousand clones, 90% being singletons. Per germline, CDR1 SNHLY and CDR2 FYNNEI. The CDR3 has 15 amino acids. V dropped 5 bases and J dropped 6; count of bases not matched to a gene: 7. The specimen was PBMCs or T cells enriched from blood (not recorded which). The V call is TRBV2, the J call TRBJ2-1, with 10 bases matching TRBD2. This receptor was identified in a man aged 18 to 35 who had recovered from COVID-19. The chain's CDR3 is CASSLPSGGPNEQFF. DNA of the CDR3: TGTGCCAGCAGTTTACCTAGCGGGGGCCCCAATGAGCAGTTCTTC.